This paragraph covers one TCR beta chain sequence. Its antigen is not identified. The PCR had 60 Vbeta and 13 Jbeta primers. The assay was immunoSEQ multiplex PCR, and TCRdb's table has in-frame clones only and misses some. The top ten hold approximately 1% of the sample, which has about 160,000 clones, around 81% seen once. These data originate in a study of cytomegalovirus exposure and HLA in healthy donors. Whole-study context: Approximately 180 million T cells yielded about 120 million unique TCR beta sequences, as an earlier analysis found.

CDR3 length: 12 residues. Germline CDR1 and CDR2: MNHNY and SVGAGI (reference sequence). V dropped 4 bases and J dropped 16; count of bases not matched to a gene: 10. Study-level results: In an earlier analysis, in 587 donors, most V segments appeared productive either ~87% or ~30% of the time. Sequencing likely generated an artifact that appeared as a cluster of highly shared sequence variants. As confirmed in vitro, a few CMV-associated chains were specific for CMV antigens.

This receptor was obtained from a woman aged 35 to 49 in good health and CMV-seronegative. The V and J genes are TRBV6-6 and TRBJ1-3, with 7 bases aligning to TRBD1. Sequencing input: PBMCs. The DNA for the CDR3 is TGTGCCAGCAGTTCCATGGACAGGATGGGGTATTTT. Translating it yields CASSSMDRMGYF.